Listed below are T cell receptor beta chains from one sample, sequenced in a study of CD8 T cells in ankylosing spondylitis. TCRdb independently ran MiXCR on the 5' RACE reads; one entry per CDR3 protein. This table holds about 390,000 distinct CDR3 sequences, about a fifth found once. Sample: blood, either unsorted or a sorted T cell fraction (not recorded which). The receptors here all came from a male donor with ankylosing spondylitis. Both conserved end residues are part of each CDR3. The D gene is left open where the match is weak. The size of a clone is reported for some rows only, either as once, few or many, or as a class for expanded clones.

d_call	clone_size	v_call	j_call	cdr3_nt	cdr3_aa
TRBD1	few	TRBV12-3/TRBV12-4	TRBJ1-2	TGTGCCAGCAGTTGGGGACAGGGCTATGGCTACACCTTC	CASSWGQGYGYTF
NA	NA	TRBV5-6	TRBJ1-3	TGTGCCAGCAGCTTGGCCCCCGACTCTGGAAACACCATATATTTT	CASSLAPDSGNTIYF
NA	many	TRBV5-6	TRBJ2-3	TGTGCCAGCAGCTTTCGGGGGCGAGGTTCAGATACGCAGTATTTT	CASSFRGRGSDTQYF
NA	NA	TRBV5-1	TRBJ1-3	TGCGCCAGCAGCTTGAATTCAGAATTCGGAAACACCATATATTTT	CASSLNSEFGNTIYF
TRBD2	few	TRBV9	TRBJ2-3	TGTGCCAGCAGCGTAGGGGAGGGGAGCGGGCAGTTGAGCGGGACGCAGTATTTT	CASSVGEGSGQLSGTQYF
NA	NA	TRBV7-3	TRBJ2-7	TGTGCCAGCAGCCTAGGATTCGGAACGACCTACGAGCAGTACTTC	CASSLGFGTTYEQYF
NA	many	TRBV29-1	TRBJ2-3	TGCAGCGTTGACCGGGGCACAGATACGCAGTATTTT	CSVDRGTDTQYF
TRBD2	few	TRBV20-1	TRBJ2-5	TGCAGTGCTAGTAGCGCTAGCGGGAGACACCAGTACTTC	CSASSASGRHQYF
NA	NA	TRBV27	TRBJ2-6	TGTGCCAGCGGTCAGGGGGGTGGGGCCAACGTCCTGACTTTC	CASGQGGGANVLTF
NA	few	TRBV7-3	TRBJ2-3	TGTGCCAGCAGCTTTGTAGGAGGTGCAGATACGCAGTATTTT	CASSFVGGADTQYF
TRBD2	NA	TRBV4-3	TRBJ2-7	TGCGCCAGCAGCCAAGATGAGTCGGCTAGCGGGAGAAACGAGCAGTACTTC	CASSQDESASGRNEQYF
NA	NA	TRBV28	TRBJ1-5	TGTGCCAGCAGTCCCTCCGGCAGGGATAGCAATCAGCCCCAGCATTTT	CASSPSGRDSNQPQHF
NA	NA	TRBV7-6	TRBJ2-7	TGTGCCAGCAGTCCCCCCGGGAGCGGGCTTGAAGAGCAGTACTTC	CASSPPGSGLEEQYF
NA	many	TRBV20-1	TRBJ2-7	TGCAGTGCTAGAGTGGCAGGGCCCACCTACGAGCAGTACTTC	CSARVAGPTYEQYF
NA	few	TRBV29-1	TRBJ2-3	TGCAGCGTTGACGGGATCGAAGTCACAGATACGCAGTATTTT	CSVDGIEVTDTQYF
NA	NA	TRBV5-1	TRBJ2-1	TGCGCCAGCAGCTCAGATACGAGCTCCTACAATGAGCAGTTCTTC	CASSSDTSSYNEQFF
NA	NA	TRBV20-1	TRBJ2-3	TGCAGTACCACTGGCGGCACAGATACGCAGTATTTT	CSTTGGTDTQYF
NA	NA	TRBV20-1	TRBJ2-3	TGCAGTGCTAGAGATCTAGGGACAGATACGCAGTATTTT	CSARDLGTDTQYF
TRBD1	many	TRBV15	TRBJ1-1	TGTGCCACCAGCAGAGGACAGGGGGCCCTTGAAGCTTTCTTT	CATSRGQGALEAFF
TRBD1	many	TRBV5-1	TRBJ2-7	TGCGCCAGCAGCACCCGGACAGGGAACTACGAGCAGTACTTC	CASSTRTGNYEQYF
NA	NA	TRBV24-1	TRBJ2-5	TGTGCCACCAGTGATGGAGAGGAGGTAGCTGGTGAGACCCAGTACTTC	CATSDGEEVAGETQYF
NA	NA	TRBV29-1	TRBJ2-2	TGCAGCGTTGGTGAGAGGGAGCTGTTTTTT	CSVGERELFF
NA	few	TRBV6-5	TRBJ1-5	TGTGCCAGCAGTTCCCTGGCGGATGGAGCCCAGCCCCAGCATTTT	CASSSLADGAQPQHF
NA	NA	TRBV9	TRBJ1-3	TGTGCCAGCAGCGGGGGGCCTGGTTACGGAAACACCATATATTTT	CASSGGPGYGNTIYF
TRBD1	many	TRBV10-3	TRBJ2-7	TGTGCCATCAGTGAGCATCGGGACAGGGACTACGAGCAGTACTTC	CAISEHRDRDYEQYF
TRBD1	NA	TRBV6-2/TRBV6-3	TRBJ2-7	TGTGCCAGCAGTCAATACAGGGGACAGGCCGAGCAGTACTTC	CASSQYRGQAEQYF
TRBD2	NA	TRBV20-1	TRBJ2-7	TGCAGTGCTTCTAGCGGGAGCCCCCTTTCCTACGAGCAGTACTTC	CSASSGSPLSYEQYF
NA	few	TRBV7-2	TRBJ2-1	TGTGCCAGCAGCACTAACGGGCTCTACAATGAGCAGTTCTTC	CASSTNGLYNEQFF
TRBD2	few	TRBV7-2	TRBJ2-3	TGTGCCAGCAGCCGGGGACTAGCGGTGAGCACAGATACGCAGTATTTT	CASSRGLAVSTDTQYF
NA	many	TRBV5-1	TRBJ2-5	TGCGCCAGCAGAGGGGTACAAGAGACCCAGTACTTC	CASRGVQETQYF
NA	few	TRBV7-2	TRBJ2-5	TGTGCCAGCAGCCTCCGTAGGGGGGGAGAGACCCAGTACTTC	CASSLRRGGETQYF
TRBD1	few	TRBV6-6	TRBJ2-2	TGTGCCAGCACGACAGGGGGCACCGGGGAGCTGTTTTTT	CASTTGGTGELFF
TRBD2	once	TRBV20-1	TRBJ2-2	TGCAGTGGACGGGGGGGCGCGGCCGGGGAGCTGTTTTTT	CSGRGGAAGELFF
NA	few	TRBV6-2/TRBV6-3	TRBJ2-1	TGTGCCAGCAGCACTAGGACGGGCGGCAATGAGCAGTTCTTC	CASSTRTGGNEQFF
TRBD1	few	TRBV7-9	TRBJ1-4	TGTGCCAGCAGCTTAGACAGGACAGGGGTTAATGAAAAACTGTTTTTT	CASSLDRTGVNEKLFF
NA	NA	TRBV20-1	TRBJ2-1	TGCAGTGCTAGGGCTAGCAGGTACAATGAGCAGTTCTTC	CSARASRYNEQFF
NA	few	TRBV7-2	TRBJ1-1	TGTGCCAGCAGGGACTTTCAAAGCCACACTGAAGCTTTCTTT	CASRDFQSHTEAFF
TRBD1	NA	TRBV5-4	TRBJ2-7	TGTGCCAGCAGCTTGGAGGGACAGGGGCTGGTCGAGCAGTACTTC	CASSLEGQGLVEQYF
NA	NA	TRBV27	TRBJ2-3	TGTGCCAGCAGTCCTGTAGGGTTCACAGATACGCAGTATTTT	CASSPVGFTDTQYF
TRBD2	few	TRBV3-1	TRBJ2-7	TGTGCCAGCAGCCAAGATCATTTCGGCGGGAGAAGGTCCTACGAGCAGTACTTC	CASSQDHFGGRRSYEQYF
NA	NA	TRBV7-9	TRBJ2-3	TGTGCCAGTCGGGGGCTATTGACCACAGATACGCAGTATTTT	CASRGLLTTDTQYF
NA	few	TRBV6-6	TRBJ2-1	TGTGCCAGCAGTTACCCGGGAACAGAGCAGTTCTTC	CASSYPGTEQFF